Listed below are T cell receptor beta chains from one sample, sequenced in a study of shared clonotypes between healthy human individuals. Clones were read by immunoSEQ multiplex PCR, and TCRdb kept only the in-frame ones, dropping some. The table includes approximately 2.1 million clones, approximately 93% detected once. The specimen was naive CD4+ T cells from PBMCs. The source is a man younger than 35 in good health. Some clones in this sample may be carry-over from other donors' samples. The CDR3 runs from the conserved cysteine through the conserved F or W. D genes are given only for firm matches. Only some rows state a clone size, as once, few, many or a class for expanded clones.

j_gene: TRBJ1-1; len: 14; v_gene: TRBV2; abundance: .; d_gene: .; CDR3nt: TGTGCCAGCAGTGAGGGGGGCTGGAACACTGAAGCTTTCTTT; CDR3aa: CASSEGGWNTEAFF
j_gene: TRBJ2-7; len: 15; v_gene: TRBV27; abundance: .; d_gene: .; CDR3nt: TGTGCCAGCAGTTTGCTCCTTGGCTCTGGTCACGAGCAGTACTTC; CDR3aa: CASSLLLGSGHEQYF
j_gene: TRBJ1-1; len: 14; v_gene: TRBV19; abundance: .; d_gene: .; CDR3nt: TGTGCCAGTAGTATAGTGGGGGCTGCCACTGAAGCTTTCTTT; CDR3aa: CASSIVGAATEAFF
j_gene: TRBJ1-5; len: 13; v_gene: TRBV18; abundance: .; d_gene: TRBD1; CDR3nt: TGTGCCAGCTCATCAGGGGGCAGGGTGGCCCAGCATTTT; CDR3aa: CASSSGGRVAQHF
j_gene: TRBJ1-1; len: 12; v_gene: TRBV7-9; abundance: .; d_gene: .; CDR3nt: TGTGCCAGCAGCCGTTTGAAGTCGGAAGCTTTCTTT; CDR3aa: CASSRLKSEAFF
j_gene: TRBJ1-1; len: 14; v_gene: TRBV6-6; abundance: .; d_gene: .; CDR3nt: TGTGCCAGCCGTGGGACGGCTGTATACACTGAAGCTTTCTTT; CDR3aa: CASRGTAVYTEAFF
j_gene: TRBJ2-7; len: 11; v_gene: TRBV15; abundance: .; d_gene: .; CDR3nt: TGTGCCACCAAGGGAGCCTACGAGCAGTACTTC; CDR3aa: CATKGAYEQYF
j_gene: TRBJ2-2; len: 16; v_gene: TRBV5-1; abundance: .; d_gene: .; CDR3nt: TGCGCCAGCAGCCTGCTAGGAACTAGCCTGGTCGGGGAGCTGTTTTTT; CDR3aa: CASSLLGTSLVGELFF
j_gene: TRBJ1-3; len: 15; v_gene: TRBV9; abundance: .; d_gene: .; CDR3nt: TGTGCCAGCAGCCTCAGGGGTAGCGCTGGAAACACCATATATTTT; CDR3aa: CASSLRGSAGNTIYF
j_gene: TRBJ1-2; len: 12; v_gene: TRBV6-5; abundance: .; d_gene: .; CDR3nt: TGTGCCAGCAGGAACTTTCCCTATGGCTACACCTTC; CDR3aa: CASRNFPYGYTF
j_gene: TRBJ2-7; len: 15; v_gene: TRBV6-5; abundance: .; d_gene: .; CDR3nt: TGTGCCAGCAGTTACTCGGGTCCCAGAAGCTACGAGCAGTACTTC; CDR3aa: CASSYSGPRSYEQYF
j_gene: TRBJ2-7; len: 12; v_gene: TRBV18; abundance: .; d_gene: .; CDR3nt: TGTGCCAGCTCACCCTCGATGGGGGAAGGATACTTC; CDR3aa: CASSPSMGEGYF
j_gene: TRBJ2-1; len: 17; v_gene: TRBV9; abundance: .; d_gene: .; CDR3nt: TGTGCCAGCAGCGTAGCTACAGCCGCCCTAGGGAAGAACGAGCAGTTCTTC; CDR3aa: CASSVATAALGKNEQFF
j_gene: TRBJ2-5; len: 13; v_gene: TRBV5-1; abundance: .; d_gene: .; CDR3nt: TGCGCCAGCAGCCCCGACAGTAGGGAGACCCAGTACTTC; CDR3aa: CASSPDSRETQYF
j_gene: TRBJ1-1; len: 10; v_gene: TRBV20-1; abundance: once; d_gene: .; CDR3nt: TGCAGCGGCGGGGGTAAAAAAGCTTTCTTT; CDR3aa: CSGGGKKAFF
j_gene: TRBJ2-5; len: 14; v_gene: TRBV29-1; abundance: .; d_gene: .; CDR3nt: TGCAGCGTTGTTCACGGGACCTTCCAAGAGACCCAGTACTTC; CDR3aa: CSVVHGTFQETQYF
j_gene: TRBJ2-5; len: 14; v_gene: TRBV15; abundance: .; d_gene: .; CDR3nt: TGTGCCACCAGCAGAGGGACGGTCCAAGAGACCCAGTACTTC; CDR3aa: CATSRGTVQETQYF
j_gene: TRBJ1-6; len: 13; v_gene: TRBV19; abundance: .; d_gene: .; CDR3nt: TGTGCCAGTAGCTCAGTAGTTGATTCACCCCTCCACTTT; CDR3aa: CASSSVVDSPLHF
j_gene: TRBJ2-5; len: 13; v_gene: TRBV10-3; abundance: .; d_gene: TRBD1; CDR3nt: TGTGCCATCAGAGGGACAGCCCAAGAGACCCAGTACTTC; CDR3aa: CAIRGTAQETQYF
j_gene: TRBJ2-2; len: 16; v_gene: TRBV5-4; abundance: .; d_gene: TRBD1; CDR3nt: TGTGCCAGCAGCCCGCCGGGACAGGGGTCCACCGGGGAGCTGTTTTTT; CDR3aa: CASSPPGQGSTGELFF
j_gene: TRBJ2-7; len: 15; v_gene: TRBV14; abundance: .; d_gene: .; CDR3nt: TGTGCCAGCAGCCAAACGGGGCTAGGGTCCTACGAGCAGTACTTC; CDR3aa: CASSQTGLGSYEQYF
j_gene: TRBJ2-7; len: 14; v_gene: TRBV9; abundance: .; d_gene: TRBD1; CDR3nt: TGTGCCAGCAGCGTGGGACAGGGGGCGTACGAGCAGTACTTC; CDR3aa: CASSVGQGAYEQYF
j_gene: TRBJ1-1; len: 13; v_gene: TRBV30; abundance: once; d_gene: .; CDR3nt: TGTGCCTGGACCAATCAGGGGAACACTGAAGCTTTCTTT; CDR3aa: CAWTNQGNTEAFF
j_gene: TRBJ2-1; len: 14; v_gene: TRBV29-1; abundance: .; d_gene: TRBD1; CDR3nt: TGCAGCGTTACAGCCGGGACAGGGGGCCTCTCGCAGTTCTTC; CDR3aa: CSVTAGTGGLSQFF
j_gene: TRBJ1-2; len: 15; v_gene: TRBV27; abundance: .; d_gene: TRBD1; CDR3nt: TGTGCCAGCAGTTCGGACAGGGGGCACGACTATGGCTACACCTTC; CDR3aa: CASSSDRGHDYGYTF